Presented here are 13 T cell receptor beta chains from one specimen sequenced in a study of blood T cell repertoires in COVID-19. The protocol was immunoSEQ multiplex PCR, while the TCRdb copy is restricted to in-frame clones and leaves out a portion. The sample consists of about 140,000 clones, about 80% of them appearing once. The source material was peripheral blood. These receptors were obtained from a human donor in a cohort sampled during active COVID-19.

The chain is built from TRBV7-2 and TRBJ1-1; D is unresolved. Per germline, CDR1 SGHTA and CDR2 FQGNSA. The V end was cut by 1 base, the J end by 2 bases, with 11 bases between. This CDR3 has 15 residues. This CDR3 reads CASSLGVQVNTEAFF. CDR3 sequence (DNA): TGTGCCAGCAGCTTAGGGGTGCAGGTAAACACTGAAGCTTTCTTT.

The chain uses TRBV9 and TRBJ2-2; maybe TRBD2 (5 bases). There are 15 residues in the CDR3. CDR1 is SGDLS and CDR2 is YYNGEE in the germline V gene. Between the trimmed V and J ends, which lost 0 bases and 2 bases, there was a span of 8 bases. CDR3 protein: CASSVAAVNTGELFF. DNA for the CDR3: TGTGCCAGCAGCGTAGCAGCGGTTAACACCGGGGAGCTGTTTTTT.

V gene TRBV10-3 combines with J gene TRBJ2-7; TRBD1 aligns across 10 bases. J was trimmed by 5 bases and V by 10 bases; bases with no gene match: 8. CDR1 and CDR2 from the germline V gene are ENHRY and SYGVKD. The CDR3 totals 13 residues. The CDR3: CATRRDRGHEQYV. CDR3 DNA sequence: TGTGCCACTCGCCGGGACAGGGGCCACGAGCAGTACGTC.

The V and J genes are TRBV6-5 and TRBJ2-7; D is ambiguous. The CDR3 loop spans 14 amino acids. V lost 7 bases to trimming and J lost 0 bases, with 13 bases between them. Germline assignment: CDR1 MNHEY and CDR2 SVGAGI. The CDR3 is CASTPQRLSYEQYF. The CDR3 DNA reads as TGTGCCAGCACACCGCAGCGCCTCTCCTACGAGCAGTACTTC.

This chain links TRBV5-5 with TRBJ1-5, with a possible D match to TRBD1 (5 bases). V was pared by 3 bases and J by 4 bases, with 17 bases between. From germline, CDR1 is SGHKS and CDR2 YYEKEE (reference sequence). The CDR3 loop spans 16 amino acids. The CDR3 loop is CASSSLTPGGNQPQHF. The CDR3 bases are TGTGCCAGCAGCTCCCTGACACCTGGGGGGAATCAGCCCCAGCATTTT.

J is TRBJ1-1 and V is TRBV3-1 (or the pseudogene TRBV3-2); D is undetermined. This CDR3 contains 15 residues. V was shortened by 4 bases and J by 10 bases, with 22 bases between the two germline ends. Germline V lookup: CDR1 LGHDT, CDR2 YNNKEL (reference sequence). In DNA, the CDR3 is TGTGCCAGCAGCCCCCGGCCCGGGAACACTGAAGGAGCTTTCTTT. As protein: CASSPRPGNTEGAFF.

The chain combines TRBV18 with TRBJ2-1, with TRBD1 as a possible D gene (5 bases). V lost 8 bases and J 5 bases, leaving 10 bases between the germline ends. The CDR3 is made up of 12 amino acids. Germline CDR1 is KGHSH and CDR2 is LQKENI. CDR3 region: CASTDRDNEQFF. In nucleotides, the CDR3 is TGTGCCAGCACTGACAGAGACAATGAGCAGTTCTTC.

In this sample, this clone turned up once. The rearrangement joins TRBV14 to TRBJ2-5; D not certain. CDR1 is SGHDN and CDR2 is FVKESK in the germline V gene. Trimming took 4 bases from V and 5 from J, leaving 11 bases between them. The CDR3 extends over 13 amino acids. The CDR3 coding sequence is TGTGCCAGCAGCCTAAACCTCGGGGAGACCCAGTACTTC. Translated, it gives CASSLNLGETQYF.

The chain carries TRBV11-2 and TRBJ1-2; D uncertain. The CDR3 consists of 15 residues. The V gene lost 1 base and the J gene lost 4 bases, with 13 bases spanning the gap. Germline-derived CDR1 and CDR2 are SGHAT and FQNNGV. CDR3 sequence: CASSLVRANLYGYTF. The CDR3 DNA is TGTGCCAGCAGCTTAGTGAGGGCCAATCTCTATGGCTACACCTTC.

The rearrangement joins TRBV5-1 to TRBJ1-1, with D maybe TRBD1 (5 bases). The V and J ends lost 0 bases and 6 bases respectively, with 12 bases between them. CDR1 and CDR2 (germline): SGHRS, YFSETQ. This CDR3 has 14 amino acids. This chain's CDR3 is CASSLGGGTAEAFF. The CDR3 DNA is TGCGCCAGCAGCTTGGGGGGCGGAACAGCTGAAGCTTTCTTT.

The chain links TRBV5-4 to TRBJ2-5, with D possibly TRBD1 on 5 matching bases. CDR1 and CDR2 (germline): SGHNT, YYREEE (reference sequence). The CDR3 is 12 residues long. V lost 7 bases to trimming and J lost 5 bases, with 12 bases between them. As DNA, the CDR3 is TGTGCCAGCGCTAAGGGGATGGAGACCCAGTACTTC. It codes for CASAKGMETQYF. The variable domain in full, with the rest retrieved from reference TRBV5-4 and TRBJ2-5, is ETGVTQSPTHLIKTRGQQVTLRCSSQSGHNTVSWYQQALGQGPQFIFQYYREEENGRGNFPPRFSGLQFPNYSSELNVNALELDDSALYLCASAKGMETQYFGPGTRLLVL.

The CDR3 DNA reads as TGTGCCAGCAGCTTACAGGAGATCGGCTACACCTTC. The encoded protein is CASSLQEIGYTF. The chain uses TRBV5-6 and TRBJ1-2; possibly TRBD1 for D (5 bases). The CDR3 consists of 12 residues. The germline CDR1 and CDR2 sequences are SGHDT and YYEEEE. Trimming cost V 2 bases and J 8 bases, with 10 bases left between them.

This clone was observed a single time. V gene TRBV9 combines with J gene TRBJ2-1; weak D call: TRBD1 (6 bases). The CDR3 sequence is 14 residues long. From germline, CDR1 is SGDLS and CDR2 YYNGEE. The V end was cut by 4 bases, the J end by 7 bases, with 15 bases between. CDR3 residues: CASSPNRDGNEQFF. The DNA of the CDR3 is TGTGCCAGCAGCCCGAACAGGGATGGGAATGAGCAGTTCTTC.